These 20 T cell receptor beta chains were sequenced from one sample in a study of molecular identifiers for immune sequencing clone quantification. TCRdb re-derived calls from the PCR reads in MiXCR, one entry per CDR3 protein. This sample has approximately 93,000 distinct CDR3 sequences, with 20% to 25% found just once. The sample was naive CD8+ T cells from blood, with Jurkat cell RNA spiked in. Subset reported: FACS-sorted CD8+CD4-CCR7+CD45RA+ naive T cells. These receptors were collected from a human donor in good health. Some libraries in this study had Jurkat cell RNA spiked in.

This clonotype was seen repeatedly, ten times or more. The rearrangement links TRBV7-9 to TRBJ1-1; 9 positions match TRBD1. The CDR3 has 20 amino acids. The V and J ends lost 4 bases and 4 bases, in that order; junction bases with no gene match: 22. The V gene's germline CDR1 is SEHNR and CDR2 FQNEAQ (reference sequence). The CDR3 loop reads CASSSVHGTGIYFEGTEAFF. CDR3 DNA: TGTGCCAGCAGCTCCGTTCACGGGACAGGGATTTATTTCGAGGGCACTGAAGCTTTCTTT.

In this sample, this clonotype turned up a few times. J is TRBJ2-5 and V is TRBV18, with TRBD1 matching 7 bases. CDR1 and CDR2 from the germline V gene are KGHSH and LQKENI. This CDR3 spans 15 amino acids. J lost 2 bases, V lost 2 bases, and 5 bases had no gene match. The CDR3 sequence: CASSPAETGQETQYF. The CDR3 DNA follows: TGTGCCAGCTCACCAGCGGAGACAGGGCAAGAGACCCAGTACTTC.

This clonotype was seen many times. The chain employs TRBV12-3 or TRBV12-4 and TRBJ2-3, with D tentatively TRBD1 or TRBD2 (5 bases each). V was shortened by 4 bases and J by 1 base, with 15 bases between the two germline ends. The CDR3 length is 16 residues. The CDR3 DNA reads as TGTGCCAGCAGTTGGGGGAGAGGAGAAGGCACAGATACGCAGTATTTT. It encodes CASSWGRGEGTDTQYF.

Many counts were recorded for this clonotype. The chain employs TRBV20-1 and TRBJ2-2, with D possibly matching TRBD1 (6 bases). The CDR3 has 15 amino acids. V was trimmed by 2 bases and J by 1 base, leaving 11 bases between them. The germline CDR1 and CDR2 sequences are DFQATT and SNEGSKA (reference sequence). For the CDR3, the DNA is TGCAGTGCTAGAACCCCGGGACAGAACACCGGGGAGCTGTTTTTT. Translated, it gives CSARTPGQNTGELFF.

As for this clonotype: This clone may be a read error of a much larger clone one base away. V usage is TRBV20-1 and J usage is TRBJ1-5, with D possibly TRBD1 on 6 matching bases. The CDR3 runs 13 residues. CDR1 and CDR2 from the germline V gene are DFQATT and SNEGSKA (reference sequence). CDR3 sequence (DNA): TGCAATGCTGTACAGGGAGATTATCAGCCCCAGCATTTT. As protein: CNAVQGDYQPQHF.

This clonotype has a count of ten or more. This chain connects TRBV28 to TRBJ2-3, with D maybe TRBD2 (7 bases). Germline CDR1 MDHEN, CDR2 SYDVKM. The CDR3 is 16 amino acids. Trimming removed 2 bases from V and 2 bases from J, with 14 bases in between. CDR3 in amino acids: CASSLDVGGVTDTQYF. The CDR3 nucleotides read TGTGCCAGCAGTTTAGATGTAGGGGGGGTCACAGATACGCAGTATTTT. Complete variable domain (other parts from reference TRBV28 and TRBJ2-3): DVKVTQSSRYLVKRTGEKVFLECVQDMDHENMFWYRQDPGLGLRLIYFSYDVKMKEKGDIPEGYSVSREKKERFSLILESASTNQTSMYLCASSLDVGGVTDTQYFGPGTRLTVL.

The V call is TRBV7-2, the J call TRBJ2-7; TRBD2 aligns across 10 bases. The J call may be wrong; the DNA end is better matched by TRBJ2-1. In germline, CDR1 is SGHTA, CDR2 FQGNSA. CDR3 length: 14 residues. CDR3 residues: CASSSSGSSYEQFF. The CDR3 nucleotides are TGTGCCAGCAGCTCTAGCGGGAGCTCCTACGAGCAGTTCTTC.

This clonotype appeared a few times. The V gene is TRBV27, the J gene TRBJ2-7; D not resolved. Germline values: CDR1 MNHEY, CDR2 SMNVEV (reference sequence). This CDR3 is 12 amino acids long. The V end lost 8 bases, the J end lost 0 bases, and 8 bases lay between the germline ends. The CDR3 DNA reads TGTGCCAGCGGCTCAAGCTCCTACGAGCAGTACTTC. Residues: CASGSSSYEQYF.

A note on this clonotype: This sequence may be a read error, since a much larger clone differs from it by one base. The V call is TRBV12-3 or TRBV12-4, the J call TRBJ2-5; tentative D call: TRBD1 (6 bases). There are 13 residues in the CDR3. CDR3: CASNRDRQEPQYF. The CDR3 DNA is TGTGCCAGCAACAGGGACCGCCAAGAGCCCCAGTACTTC.

The J gene is TRBJ2-7, the V gene TRBV15; D may be TRBD2 (6 bases). V was pared by 1 base and J by 3 bases, with 16 bases between. The CDR3 length is 16 residues. The germline V gene encodes CDR1 LNHNV and CDR2 YYDKDF (reference sequence). The CDR3 protein is CATSRVGGLTYYEQYF. The CDR3 nucleotides are TGTGCCACCAGCAGAGTGGGGGGACTGACCTACTACGAGCAGTACTTC.

The rearrangement uses TRBV7-2 and TRBJ2-4, with 8 bases that match TRBD1. J gave up 5 bases and V 5 bases, and 11 bases lay outside the gene matches. The CDR3 is 16 residues long. Germline assignment: CDR1 SGHTA and CDR2 FQGNSA. The CDR3 DNA reads as TGTGCCAGCAGCATGACAGGGGATGCCCCCGAAAACATTCAGTACTTC. This encodes CASSMTGDAPENIQYF.

Only a few counts were recorded for this clonotype. V gene TRBV11-2 combines with J gene TRBJ2-1; D gene unclear. Germline V gene data show CDR1 as SGHAT and CDR2 as FQNNGV. The CDR3 totals 14 residues. The V gene lost 1 base and the J gene lost 4 bases, with 8 bases spanning the gap. The DNA for the CDR3 is TGTGCCAGCAGCTTAGGTGCTCCGTACAATGAGCAGTTCTTC. Its translation is CASSLGAPYNEQFF.

This clonotype was counted many times. This chain connects TRBV6-2 or TRBV6-3 to TRBJ1-5; D not resolved. The CDR3 runs 17 residues. Germline assignment: CDR1 MNHEY and CDR2 SVGEGT. Trimming stripped 4 bases from V and 3 bases from J, with 19 bases between. The DNA of the CDR3 is TGTGCCAGCAGTTCCAGGACCCTCCTAGTTAACAATCAGCCCCAGCATTTT. Its protein product is CASSSRTLLVNNQPQHF.

This clonotype was counted at least ten times. This chain links TRBV6-6 with TRBJ2-7; TRBD2 might be the D (5 bases). The V end was cut by 3 bases, the J end by 2 bases, with 8 bases between. This CDR3 contains 13 residues. The germline V gene encodes CDR1 MNHNY and CDR2 SVGAGI (reference sequence). The CDR3 reads CASSYTGTYEQYF. CDR3 DNA sequence: TGTGCCAGCAGTTATACCGGGACCTACGAGCAGTACTTC.

This chain connects TRBV3-1 to TRBJ1-1, with D maybe TRBD1 (6 bases). The germline V gene encodes CDR1 LGHDT and CDR2 YNNKEL (reference sequence). V was trimmed by 1 base and J by 7 bases, leaving 10 bases between them. This CDR3 region has 13 residues. The CDR3 coding sequence is TGTGCCAGCAGCCAAGCGGGGGGACATGAAGCTTTCTTT. As protein: CASSQAGGHEAFF.

This clonotype is a singleton in its sample. V gene TRBV9 combines with J gene TRBJ2-3; 13 positions agree with TRBD2. Unmatched junction bases numbered 2, after V lost 3 bases and J lost 4 bases. Germline-derived CDR1 and CDR2 are SGDLS and YYNGEE. The CDR3 runs 15 residues. CDR3 residues: CASSGTSGSADTQYF. The DNA of the CDR3 is TGTGCCAGCAGCGGGACTAGCGGGAGTGCAGATACGCAGTATTTT.

The table lists this clonotype with a few counts. The chain carries TRBV7-9 and TRBJ2-1; D perhaps matches TRBD2 (5 bases). In germline, CDR1 is SEHNR, CDR2 FQNEAQ (reference sequence). The CDR3 consists of 15 residues. V was shortened by 5 bases and J by 0 bases, with 11 bases between the two germline ends. The DNA of the CDR3 is TGTGCCAGCAGCCAGCACGGGGACTCCTACAATGAGCAGTTCTTC. Translating it yields CASSQHGDSYNEQFF.

This clonotype was seen at least ten times. This chain links TRBV6-5 with TRBJ2-7, with D perhaps matching TRBD1 or TRBD2 (5 bases each). Germline CDR1 is MNHEY and CDR2 is SVGAGI. Trimming removed 5 bases at V and 6 bases at J, with 11 bases between. The CDR3 is 12 residues long. CDR3 protein: CASSRGRVEQYF. The CDR3 DNA reads as TGTGCCAGCAGTCGGGGCAGGGTCGAGCAGTACTTC.

The chain couples TRBV11-3 to TRBJ2-3, with TRBD1 identical over 9 bases. Germline loops: CDR1 SGHNT, CDR2 YENEEA. The ends lost 5 bases at V and 5 bases at J; junction bases unmatched: 5. The CDR3 spans 14 residues. The CDR3 sequence is CASSARDREDTQYF. Written as DNA, the CDR3 is TGTGCCAGCAGCGCGAGGGACAGGGAAGATACGCAGTATTTT.

The CDR3 nucleotides read TGTGCCAGCAGCCCGAGTGGGTGGGAAAACACTGAAGCTTTCTTT. As protein: CASSPSGWENTEAFF. V is TRBV13 and J is TRBJ1-1; no reliable D call. Per the germline V gene, CDR1 is PRHDT and CDR2 is FYEKMQ (reference sequence). This CDR3 region has 15 residues. V was clipped by 5 bases and J by 2 bases, with 15 bases between them.